This record covers a single T cell receptor beta chain. What it recognizes is unknown. J gave up 1 base and V 2 bases, and 5 bases lay outside the gene matches. There are 15 residues in the CDR3. The germline CDR1 and CDR2 sequences are SGDLS and YYNGEE. This record comes from a study of cytomegalovirus exposure and HLA in healthy donors. Both 60 Vbeta primers and 13 Jbeta primers went into the PCR. Sequenced by immunoSEQ multiplex PCR; TCRdb stores in-frame clones only, minus some. The sample contains approximately 150,000 clones, around 68% of which appear only once. Donors counted as nominally healthy when sampled, yet unrecorded immune exposures were likely. Overall study findings and caveats: In vitro confirmation showed three CMV-associated chains to be CMV antigen specific. According to a later analysis, donors in an Asian-associated ancestry cluster reportedly had fewer N-insertions than the roughly 670-donor mean.

The sample taken for sequencing was PBMCs. The chain couples TRBV9 to TRBJ2-7; TRBD1 aligns across 8 bases. This TCR was recovered from a man between 50 and 59 years old in good health and CMV-seronegative. The CDR3 DNA reads as TGTGCCAGCAGCGTTCGACAGGGGCTTTCCTACGAGCAGTACTTC. Translated: CASSVRQGLSYEQYF.